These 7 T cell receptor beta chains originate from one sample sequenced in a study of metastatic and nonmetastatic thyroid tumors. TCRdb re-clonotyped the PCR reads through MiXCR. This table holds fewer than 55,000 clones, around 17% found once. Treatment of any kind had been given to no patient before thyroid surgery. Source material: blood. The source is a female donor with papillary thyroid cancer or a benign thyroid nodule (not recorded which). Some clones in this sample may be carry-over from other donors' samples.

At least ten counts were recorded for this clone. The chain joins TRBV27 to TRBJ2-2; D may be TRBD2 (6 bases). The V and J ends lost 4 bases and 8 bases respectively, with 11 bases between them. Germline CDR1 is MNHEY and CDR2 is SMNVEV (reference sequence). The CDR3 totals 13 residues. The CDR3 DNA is TGTGCCAGCAGTTGGGACTCCAGGGGGGAGCTGTTTTTT. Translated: CASSWDSRGELFF.

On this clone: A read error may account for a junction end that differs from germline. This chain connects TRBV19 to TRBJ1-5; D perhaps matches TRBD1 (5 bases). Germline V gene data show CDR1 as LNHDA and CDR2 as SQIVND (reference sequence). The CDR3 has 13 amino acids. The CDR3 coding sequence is TGTGTCAGTAGGAGAGATTGGGGGCAGCCCCAGCATTTT. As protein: CVSRRDWGQPQHF.

CDR3 in DNA: TGCAGTGCTAGAGTGGTTAGCGGGCCTGATACGCAGTATTTT. Translation gives CSARVVSGPDTQYF. The chain recombines TRBV20-1 with TRBJ2-3, with 7 bases fitting TRBD2. V shed 1 base, J shed 6 bases, and the junction held 7 bases outside the gene matches. The germline CDR1 and CDR2 sequences are DFQATT and SNEGSKA (reference sequence). This CDR3 contains 14 residues.

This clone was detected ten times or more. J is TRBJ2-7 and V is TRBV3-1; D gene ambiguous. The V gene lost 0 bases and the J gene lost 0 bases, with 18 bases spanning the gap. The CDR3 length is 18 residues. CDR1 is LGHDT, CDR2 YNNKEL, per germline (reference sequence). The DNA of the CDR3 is TGTGCCAGCAGCCAAGACCTTTCGAATCCAGTTACCTCCTACGAGCAGTACTTC. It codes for CASSQDLSNPVTSYEQYF.

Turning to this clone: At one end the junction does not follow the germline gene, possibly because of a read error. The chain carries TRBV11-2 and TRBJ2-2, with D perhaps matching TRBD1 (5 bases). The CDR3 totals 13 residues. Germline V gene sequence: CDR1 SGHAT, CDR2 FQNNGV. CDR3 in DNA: TGTGCCATCAGCTTAGATCGGAACAGGTGGCTGTTTTTT. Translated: CAISLDRNRWLFF.

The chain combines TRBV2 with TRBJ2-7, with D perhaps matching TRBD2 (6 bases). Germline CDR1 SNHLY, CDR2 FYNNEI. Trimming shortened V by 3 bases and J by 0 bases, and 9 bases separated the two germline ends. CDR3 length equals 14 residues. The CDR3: CASSEGLRSYEQYF. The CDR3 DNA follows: TGTGCCAGCAGTGAGGGACTTCGCTCCTACGAGCAGTACTTC.

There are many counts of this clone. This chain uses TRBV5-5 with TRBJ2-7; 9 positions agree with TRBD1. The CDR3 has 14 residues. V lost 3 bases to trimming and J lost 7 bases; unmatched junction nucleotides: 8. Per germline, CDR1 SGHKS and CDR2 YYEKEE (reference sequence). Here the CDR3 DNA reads TGTGCCAGCAGCTCCCGGGACAGGGAACCTGAGCAGTACTTC. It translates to CASSSRDREPEQYF. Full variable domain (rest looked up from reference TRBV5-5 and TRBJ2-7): DAGVTQSPTHLIKTRGQQVTLRCSPISGHKSVSWYQQVLGQGPQFIFQYYEKEERGRGNFPDRFSARQFPNYSSELNVNALLLGDSALYLCASSSRDREPEQYFGPGTRLTVT.